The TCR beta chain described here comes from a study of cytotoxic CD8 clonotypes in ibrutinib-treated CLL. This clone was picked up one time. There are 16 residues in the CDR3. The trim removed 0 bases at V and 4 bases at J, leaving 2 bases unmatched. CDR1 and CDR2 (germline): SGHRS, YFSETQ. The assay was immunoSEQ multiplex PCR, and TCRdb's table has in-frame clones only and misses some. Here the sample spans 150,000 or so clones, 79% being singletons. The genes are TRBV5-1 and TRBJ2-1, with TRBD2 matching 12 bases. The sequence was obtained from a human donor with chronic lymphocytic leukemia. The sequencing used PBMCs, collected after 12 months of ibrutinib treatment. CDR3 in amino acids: CASSLGLAGAYNEQFF. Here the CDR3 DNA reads TGCGCCAGCAGCTTGGGACTAGCGGGAGCTTACAATGAGCAGTTCTTC.